Following are 27 T cell receptor beta chains from one sample sequenced in a study of shared clonotypes between healthy human individuals. Measured with immunoSEQ multiplex PCR; TCRdb has only the in-frame clones, and not every one. The sample holds roughly 2.6 million clones, over 85% seen once. The sample was naive CD4+ T cells sorted from blood. Subset described: CD45RA+ positively selected. The origin of the receptors is a man aged 18 to 29 in good health.

Regarding this clone: Other nucleotide sequences in the sample specify the same CDR3. The chain links TRBV6-1 to TRBJ2-7; 12 positions match TRBD1. The CDR3 has 15 residues. Germline CDR1 is MNHNS and CDR2 is SASEGT. With 2 bases clipped from V and 4 bases from J, the junction kept 3 bases outside the gene matches. DNA for the CDR3: TGTGCCAGCAGTGAAAGGGACAGGGGGCCATACGAGCAGTACTTC. It yields the protein CASSERDRGPYEQYF.

The V and J genes are TRBV29-1 and TRBJ1-1; TRBD1 matches at 10 bases. With V trimmed by 5 bases and J by 0 bases, 6 bases remained unmatched. The CDR3 consists of 15 residues. Germline V lookup: CDR1 SQVTM, CDR2 ANQGSEA. CDR3 sequence (DNA): TGCAGCGTTAAACCGGGACAGGGGTTGAACACTGAAGCTTTCTTT. Translating it yields CSVKPGQGLNTEAFF.

The chain joins TRBV2 to TRBJ1-3, with 9 bases fitting TRBD1. This CDR3 has 16 residues. Germline CDR1 and CDR2: SNHLY and FYNNEI. V lost 7 bases, J lost 0 bases, and 7 bases stayed unmatched. CDR3 coding DNA: TGTGCCAGCACGGGACAGGGCCGAGCCTCTGGAAACACCATATATTTT. Its translation: CASTGQGRASGNTIYF.

This chain connects TRBV28 to TRBJ1-2; D is undetermined. This CDR3 is 13 amino acids long. The germline V gene encodes CDR1 MDHEN and CDR2 SYDVKM. The V end was cut by 3 bases, the J end by 4 bases, with 9 bases between. CDR3 residues: CASSLGIGYGYTF. As DNA, the CDR3 is TGTGCCAGCAGTTTGGGGATCGGCTATGGCTACACCTTC.

The chain uses TRBV5-1 and TRBJ2-7; 7 positions agree with TRBD1. The V segment lost 3 bases and the J segment 3 bases; nucleotides outside the gene matches: 18. There are 18 residues in the CDR3. The germline V gene encodes CDR1 SGHRS and CDR2 YFSETQ. The CDR3, as DNA: TGCGCCAGCAGCTACCCGGGACAGAGTTGTTTGGCCCTCTACGAGCAGTACTTC. Translated: CASSYPGQSCLALYEQYF.

The chain combines TRBV19 with TRBJ2-5; 8 bases align to TRBD1. Losses at the gene ends were 7 bases for V and 2 bases for J; bases not matched to a gene: 6. The germline CDR1 and CDR2 sequences are LNHDA and SQIVND (reference sequence). The CDR3 covers 14 residues. DNA of the CDR3: TGTGCCAGTAACGACAGGGGACCTCAAGAGACCCAGTACTTC. Its protein is CASNDRGPQETQYF.

This clone was counted between two and nine times. The same CDR3 is also encoded by other DNA sequences in this sample. V gene TRBV30 combines with J gene TRBJ2-7; no definite D call. Germline V CDR1 and CDR2: GTSNPN, SVGIG (reference sequence). The CDR3 contains 11 residues. The V end lost 5 bases, the J end lost 1 base, and 6 bases lay between the germline ends. This CDR3 is CAWSGSYEQYF. The CDR3 DNA reads as TGTGCCTGGTCCGGTTCCTACGAGCAGTACTTC.

The V call is TRBV11-1, the J call TRBJ1-1; D not resolved. CDR1 and CDR2 from the germline V gene are SGHAT and FQDESV (reference sequence). The V and J ends lost 1 base and 5 bases respectively, with 5 bases between them. The CDR3 is 12 residues long. The CDR3 region is CASSLVRTEAFF. The CDR3 DNA follows: TGTGCCAGCAGCTTAGTGAGGACTGAAGCTTTCTTT.

The genes are TRBV18 and TRBJ1-5; D may be TRBD1 (5 bases). The CDR3 runs 14 residues. Trimming stripped 3 bases from V and 7 bases from J, with 13 bases between. Germline CDR1 KGHSH, CDR2 LQKENI. The CDR3 sequence is CASSPASGSQPQHF. In DNA form, the CDR3 reads TGTGCCAGCTCACCCGCCTCAGGGTCACAGCCCCAGCATTTT.

The chain couples TRBV19 to TRBJ1-4; no reliable D call. Trimming stripped 3 bases from V and 3 bases from J, with 8 bases between. Germline CDR1 LNHDA, CDR2 SQIVND (reference sequence). This CDR3 has 14 residues. The CDR3 reads CASSISSPNEKLFF. The CDR3 coding sequence is TGTGCCAGTAGTATTTCATCCCCTAATGAAAAACTGTTTTTT.

V is TRBV7-2 and J is TRBJ1-6, with D possibly matching TRBD1 (5 bases). Germline-derived CDR1 and CDR2 are SGHTA and FQGNSA. The CDR3 length is 15 residues. V shed 4 bases and J shed 7 bases, with 14 bases lying between them. The CDR3 DNA is TGTGCCAGCAGCTCCCAAGCGACAGCCAATTCACCCCTCCACTTT. It yields the protein CASSSQATANSPLHF.

As regards this clone: The same CDR3 also results from other DNA sequences found in this sample. This sequence joins TRBV18 and TRBJ2-7; weak D call: TRBD2 (6 bases). Germline CDR1 and CDR2: KGHSH and LQKENI. The germline V and J ends were trimmed by 3 bases and 3 bases, with 9 bases remaining between them. The CDR3 runs 13 residues. CDR3 sequence reads: CASSPGTDYEQYF. The DNA for the CDR3 is TGTGCCAGCTCACCTGGGACTGACTACGAGCAGTACTTC.

The J gene is TRBJ2-1, the V gene TRBV10-3, with D perhaps matching TRBD1 (5 bases). V gave up 4 bases and J gave up 4 bases, with 23 bases separating them. Germline CDR1 and CDR2: ENHRY and SYGVKD. This CDR3 is built from 18 residues. This CDR3 reads CAISAGRALQDTYNEQFF. In nucleotides, the CDR3 is TGTGCCATCAGTGCTGGAAGGGCCCTACAGGACACTTACAATGAGCAGTTCTTC.

The rearrangement uses TRBV7-2 and TRBJ2-1; TRBD1 agrees at 10 bases. In germline, CDR1 is SGHTA, CDR2 FQGNSA. Germline trimming cut 3 bases from V and 5 bases from J; bases unmatched to any gene: 7. The CDR3 contains 16 residues. The CDR3 is CASSFKGTGADNEQFF. The DNA of the CDR3 is TGTGCCAGCAGCTTCAAAGGGACAGGGGCCGACAATGAGCAGTTCTTC.

The V gene is TRBV28, the J gene TRBJ1-2; 9 bases are shared with TRBD1. The CDR3 spans 19 residues. CDR1 is MDHEN, CDR2 SYDVKM, per germline. V shed 6 bases, J shed 0 bases, and the junction held 17 bases outside the gene matches. The chain's CDR3 is CASRGTPGTGSNANYGYTF. DNA of the CDR3: TGTGCCAGCAGGGGAACTCCCGGGACAGGGTCGAACGCTAACTATGGCTACACCTTC.

In this sample, this clone turned up once. The chain combines TRBV7-9 with TRBJ2-1, with a weak D call TRBD2 (6 bases). The V gene lost 0 bases and the J gene lost 8 bases, with 8 bases spanning the gap. The CDR3 consists of 13 residues. Germline V gives CDR1 SEHNR, CDR2 FQNEAQ (reference sequence). The CDR3 protein is CASSLAGLYEQFF. The CDR3 DNA reads as TGTGCCAGCAGCTTAGCGGGACTCTATGAGCAGTTCTTC.

In the case of this clone: This same CDR3 is encoded by further DNA sequences in the sample. The chain has TRBV29-1 and TRBJ2-5; TRBD1 matches at 9 bases. The germline gives CDR1 SQVTM, CDR2 ANQGSEA. With V trimmed by 6 bases and J by 4 bases, 6 bases remained unmatched. This CDR3 has 13 amino acids. The CDR3 region is CSVVTGGGETQYF. As DNA, the CDR3 is TGCAGCGTAGTCACAGGGGGCGGAGAGACCCAGTACTTC. The full variable domain, its missing parts supplied by reference TRBV29-1 and TRBJ2-5, is SAVISQKPSRDICQRGTSLTIQCQVDSQVTMMFWYRQQPGQSLTLIATANQGSEATYESGFVIDKFPISRPNLTFSTLTVSNMSPEDSSIYLCSVVTGGGETQYFGPGTRLLVL.

This clone was picked up one time. The rearrangement uses TRBV5-8 and TRBJ2-2, with D tentatively TRBD1 (6 bases). V gave up 1 base and J gave up 2 bases, with 12 bases separating them. This CDR3 region has 16 residues. The germline CDR1 and CDR2 sequences are SGHTS and YDEGEE. The CDR3 loop reads CASSLRRTANTGELFF. Here the CDR3 DNA reads TGTGCCAGCAGCTTGAGGAGGACAGCCAACACCGGGGAGCTGTTTTTT.

This clone was seen a single time. The chain combines TRBV29-1 with TRBJ2-3; D tentatively reads TRBD1 or TRBD2 (5 bases each). The CDR3 length is 11 residues. Trimming pared 6 bases from V and 8 bases from J, leaving 12 bases between. The germline gives CDR1 SQVTM, CDR2 ANQGSEA. This CDR3 is CSVAPGGTQYF. CDR3 nucleotides: TGCAGCGTCGCCCCTGGGGGTACGCAGTATTTT.

V is TRBV19 and J is TRBJ1-5; D may be TRBD1 (6 bases). CDR1 is LNHDA and CDR2 is SQIVND in the germline V gene (reference sequence). This CDR3 has 12 amino acids. V was cut by 8 bases and J by 4 bases, with 9 bases left in between. The CDR3 region is CASLGANQPQHF. CDR3 bases: TGTGCCAGTCTGGGGGCTAATCAGCCCCAGCATTTT.

This chain links TRBV5-6 with TRBJ1-5; D is possibly TRBD1 (6 bases). There are 14 residues in the CDR3. Trimming pared 0 bases from V and 7 bases from J, leaving 11 bases between. CDR1 is SGHDT, CDR2 YYEEEE, per germline. The CDR3 sequence is CASSLARGGQPQHF. In DNA, the CDR3 is TGTGCCAGCAGCTTGGCCAGGGGAGGACAGCCCCAGCATTTT. The variable domain in full, completed from reference TRBV5-6 and TRBJ1-5, reads DAGVTQSPTHLIKTRGQQVTLRCSPKSGHDTVSWYQQALGQGPQFIFQYYEEEERQRGNFPDRFSGHQFPNYSSELNVNALLLGDSALYLCASSLARGGQPQHFGDGTRLSIL.

The chain couples TRBV29-1 to TRBJ2-2; D is undetermined. Germline CDR1 SQVTM, CDR2 ANQGSEA. The CDR3 loop spans 14 amino acids. Trimming stripped 7 bases from V and 1 base from J, with 13 bases between. CDR3 amino acids: CSALGYKNTGELFF. For the CDR3, the DNA is TGCAGCGCCCTAGGGTACAAGAACACCGGGGAGCTGTTTTTT.

The chain links TRBV30 to TRBJ1-4; D call uncertain. The V gene lost 0 bases and the J gene lost 6 bases, with 14 bases spanning the gap. This CDR3 comprises 15 residues. CDR1 GTSNPN and CDR2 SVGIG come from the germline V gene (reference sequence). CDR3 in amino acids: CAWSVAGLGYEKLFF. The CDR3 DNA follows: TGTGCCTGGAGTGTAGCGGGATTGGGGTATGAAAAACTGTTTTTT. The full variable domain, in which reference TRBV30 and TRBJ1-4 provide the parts outside the CDR3, is SQTIHQWPATLVQPVGSPLSLECTVEGTSNPNLYWYRQAAGRGLQLLFYSVGIGQISSEVPQNLSASRPQDRQFILSSKKLLLSDSGFYLCAWSVAGLGYEKLFFGSGTQLSVL.

The chain employs TRBV19 and TRBJ2-3; a weak D match, TRBD2 (6 bases). Germline V gives CDR1 LNHDA, CDR2 SQIVND (reference sequence). Deletions cut 4 bases from V and 2 bases from J, with 13 bases between. This CDR3 is 15 amino acids long. The CDR3 DNA reads TGTGCCAGTAGTACTCGACGGGAGATCACAGATACGCAGTATTTT. It codes for CASSTRREITDTQYF.

The V gene is TRBV14, the J gene TRBJ1-1; TRBD1 matches at 8 bases. The CDR3 covers 15 residues. Germline CDR1 SGHDN, CDR2 FVKESK. V lost 0 bases to trimming and J lost 5 bases; unmatched junction nucleotides: 5. The CDR3 bases are TGTGCCAGCAGCCAAGATCAGGGGGCGCGGACTGAAGCTTTCTTT. This gives the protein CASSQDQGARTEAFF.

The chain employs TRBV5-6 and TRBJ1-3; the D is unclear. CDR1 SGHDT and CDR2 YYEEEE come from the germline V gene. This CDR3 has 16 residues. V lost 4 bases and J lost 2, with 16 bases in between. The CDR3, as DNA: TGTGCCAGCAGCAGCCGCGGCCAGGCAACTGGAAACACCATATATTTT. This codes for CASSSRGQATGNTIYF.

The genes are TRBV11-2 and TRBJ2-1; tentative D call: TRBD1 (5 bases). Germline CDR1 and CDR2: SGHAT and FQNNGV. V lost 4 bases and J 7 bases, leaving 17 bases between the germline ends. This CDR3 region has 15 residues. CDR3 nucleotide sequence: TGTGCCAGCAGCTATTGGTCCAGGGCTCGGAATGAGCAGTTCTTC. It encodes CASSYWSRARNEQFF.